The clone carrying this TCR beta chain was observed at least ten times. Until they underwent thyroid surgery, no patient had received any treatment. The record originates from a study of metastatic and nonmetastatic thyroid tumors. Study information: Malignant thyroid and benign thyroid patients provided blood and tumor or nodule tissue whose repertoires were compared.

Via MiXCR, TCRdb re-called the PCR reads. Of some 69,000 clones listed, around 14% are singletons. The TCR originated in a male donor with papillary thyroid cancer or a benign thyroid nodule (not recorded which). Some clones in this sample may be carry-over from other donors' samples. Sequencing used blood.

CDR3 nucleotides: TGTGCCAGCAGACCGGCGAGACTAGCGGGAGGAACTGGCGAGCAGTACTTC. This gives the protein CASRPARLAGGTGEQYF. V and J are TRBV12-3 or TRBV12-4 and TRBJ2-7; 13 nucleotides match TRBD2. Losses at the gene ends were 6 bases for V and 6 bases for J; bases not matched to a gene: 14. The CDR3 extends over 17 amino acids.